This T cell receptor beta chain is from a study of early T cells in non-severe SARS-CoV-2 infection. Study in general: Chains were unpaired, as sequencing was done on bulk RNA from unsorted whole blood.

Unique molecular identifiers were affixed to single, distinct cDNA molecules. From the 5' RACE reads, TCRdb called clonotypes with MiXCR, one entry per CDR3 protein. The repertoire holds some 40,000 distinct CDR3 sequences, with approximately 6% as singletons. Germline CDR1 is SGHNT and CDR2 is YENEEA. This CDR3 has 12 residues. Study findings and constraints: Using VDJdb, the matching emphasized anti-spike CD8 responses while missing private and CD4 specificities.

This clonotype was seen a single time. Antigen specificity is unknown. Being one base from a much bigger clone, this may be a read error. The source material was whole blood, sampled at baseline. The clonotype comes from an adult who was a healthcare worker with PCR-confirmed SARS-CoV-2 infection or an uninfected control (not recorded which). The rearrangement joins TRBV11-3 to TRBJ2-7; tentatively, D is TRBD2 (5 bases). The CDR3 DNA is TGTGTCAGCAGCTTAGGTGGCGGGGAGCAGTACTTC. Residues: CVSSLGGGEQYF.